This is a list of T cell receptor beta chains from one sample in a study of cytomegalovirus exposure and HLA in healthy donors. Some clones are missing from TCRdb's copy, which holds only in-frame ones; the method was immunoSEQ multiplex PCR. The repertoire includes 150,000 to 200,000 clones, about 79% of them detected once, and around 2.3% sits in the top ten. Material for sequencing was PBMCs. The receptors were gathered from a woman aged 45 to 65 in good health and CMV-seronegative. CDR3s include the opening cysteine and the closing phenylalanine or tryptophan. D genes are given only for firm matches. For some rows the clone size is stated as once, few or many, or as a class when expanded; others skip it.

clone_size | d_call | j_call | v_call | cdr3_aa | cdr3_nt
. | TRBD1 | TRBJ2-7 | TRBV7-2 | CASSPLGTGAYEQYF | TGTGCCAGCAGCCCCCTAGGGACAGGGGCTTACGAGCAGTACTTC
. | TRBD2 | TRBJ2-1 | TRBV4-3 | CASSQALWGGGNEQFF | TGCGCCAGCAGCCAAGCTCTGTGGGGGGGAGGGAATGAGCAGTTCTTC
few | . | TRBJ1-5 | TRBV15 | CATSEPGGSNQPQHF | TGTGCCACCAGCGAACCGGGGGGGTCTAATCAGCCCCAGCATTTT
. | TRBD1 | TRBJ1-1 | TRBV19 | CASSMTGYTEAFF | TGTGCCAGTAGTATGACAGGGTATACTGAAGCTTTCTTT
. | . | TRBJ1-1 | TRBV18 | CASSPTVNTEAFF | TGTGCCAGCTCACCCACGGTGAACACTGAAGCTTTCTTT
few | TRBD2 | TRBJ2-3 | TRBV28 | CASSLSGGGTDTQYF | TGTGCCAGCAGTTTGAGCGGGGGGGGCACAGATACGCAGTATTTT
few | . | TRBJ1-6 | TRBV4-3 | CASSQEGEGSFSPLHF | TGCGCCAGCAGCCAAGAGGGGGAGGGGAGTTTTTCACCCCTCCACTTT
. | TRBD2 | TRBJ2-3 | TRBV4-3 | CASSQWLAGTDTQYF | TGCGCCAGCAGCCAATGGCTAGCGGGAACAGATACGCAGTATTTT
. | . | TRBJ1-2 | TRBV21-1 | CASSKMLPGRNYGYTF | TGTGCCAGCAGCAAAATGTTGCCGGGGAGAAACTATGGCTACACCTTC
. | . | TRBJ2-7 | TRBV5-1 | CASSLDPQSYEQYF | TGCGCCAGCAGCTTGGATCCACAGTCCTACGAGCAGTACTTC
. | . | TRBJ1-1 | TRBV13 | CASSLGARNTEAFF | TGTGCCAGCAGCTTAGGTGCTAGAAACACTGAAGCTTTCTTT
. | . | TRBJ1-4 | TRBV4-3 | CASSQVGPTDEKLFF | TGCGCCAGCAGCCAAGTTGGTCCAACGGATGAAAAACTGTTTTTT
. | TRBD2 | TRBJ2-5 | TRBV28 | CASSLLGSGRLAAETQYF | TGTGCCAGCAGTTTATTGGGGTCGGGCAGACTAGCGGCAGAGACCCAGTACTTC
. | TRBD1 | TRBJ1-3 | TRBV9 | CASSEGDRSFSGNTIYF | TGTGCCAGCAGCGAGGGGGACAGGTCTTTCTCTGGAAACACCATATATTTT
. | TRBD1 | TRBJ1-5 | TRBV28 | CASTAAGGIGNQPQHF | TGTGCCAGCACGGCGGCAGGGGGCATCGGCAATCAGCCCCAGCATTTT
. | . | TRBJ1-5 | TRBV28 | CAGGGNQPQHF | TGTGCCGGGGGGGGGAATCAGCCCCAGCATTTT
. | . | TRBJ1-3 | TRBV20-1 | CSARGGNTIYF | TGCAGTGCTAGGGGCGGAAACACCATATATTTT
. | . | TRBJ1-5 | TRBV7-2 | CASSLGQGNQPQHF | TGTGCCAGCAGCTTGGGGCAGGGCAATCAGCCCCAGCATTTT
. | . | TRBJ2-1 | TRBV6-5 | CASSYGGSGSDEQFF | TGTGCCAGCAGTTACGGGGGGAGTGGATCGGATGAGCAGTTCTTC
. | TRBD1 | TRBJ1-6 | TRBV7-8 | CASSLTDFRGSSYNSPLHF | TGTGCCAGCAGCCTAACTGATTTCAGGGGGTCGTCCTATAATTCACCCCTCCACTTT
. | TRBD1 | TRBJ1-1 | TRBV27 | CASSLDRVSNTEAFF | TGTGCCAGCAGTTTGGACAGGGTTTCGAACACTGAAGCTTTCTTT
few | TRBD2 | TRBJ2-1 | TRBV7-8 | CASSLVVTSGSDEQFF | TGTGCCAGCAGCTTAGTAGTTACTAGCGGGAGTGATGAGCAGTTCTTC
few | TRBD2 | TRBJ2-2 | TRBV19 | CASSISGGANTGELFF | TGTGCCAGTAGTATCAGCGGGGGCGCGAACACCGGGGAGCTGTTTTTT
. | . | TRBJ1-4 | TRBV19 | CASSKPGLTRSTNEKLFF | TGTGCCAGTAGTAAACCGGGACTGACACGTTCAACTAATGAAAAACTGTTTTTT
few | . | TRBJ2-1 | TRBV20-1 | CSARDPGEQFF | TGCAGTGCTAGAGATCCGGGTGAGCAGTTCTTC
. | TRBD1 | TRBJ1-2 | TRBV2 | CASSEGTGSYGYTF | TGTGCCAGCAGTGAAGGGACAGGGAGCTATGGCTACACCTTC
. | . | TRBJ2-7 | TRBV27 | CASSLGPLSEQYF | TGTGCCAGCAGCCTGGGCCCCCTCTCCGAGCAGTACTTC
few | . | TRBJ2-6 | TRBV28 | CASSPRQISGANVLTF | TGTGCCAGCAGTCCACGACAGATCTCTGGGGCCAACGTCCTGACTTTC
. | TRBD2 | TRBJ2-7 | TRBV7-9 | CASSHSGRGDEQYF | TGTGCCAGCAGCCATAGCGGGAGAGGTGACGAGCAGTACTTC
. | . | TRBJ1-6 | TRBV2 | CASRGSTSYNSPLHF | TGTGCCAGCAGGGGCAGTACCTCCTATAATTCACCCCTCCACTTT
. | TRBD2 | TRBJ2-1 | TRBV5-1 | CASSSPRAGGLFNEQFF | TGCGCCAGCAGCTCCCCCAGAGCGGGGGGGCTTTTCAATGAGCAGTTCTTC
. | TRBD1 | TRBJ1-6 | TRBV7-8 | CASSLAGTGGSNSPLHF | TGTGCCAGCAGCTTAGCCGGGACAGGGGGTTCTAATTCCCCCCTCCACTTT
. | . | TRBJ1-4 | TRBV5-1 | CASSSAPSQGPEKLFF | TGCGCCAGCAGCTCCGCCCCATCGCAGGGGCCTGAAAAACTGTTTTTT
. | TRBD2 | TRBJ2-2 | TRBV7-2 | CASRGGMSGELFF | TGTGCCAGCCGGGGGGGAATGTCCGGGGAGCTGTTTTTT
. | TRBD1 | TRBJ1-5 | TRBV29-1 | CSVSGQNSNQPQHF | TGCAGCGTCTCGGGACAGAATAGCAATCAGCCCCAGCATTTT
once | . | TRBJ2-4 | TRBV7-2 | CASSLEAGLKNIQYF | TGTGCCAGCAGCTTAGAGGCAGGCCTCAAAAACATTCAGTACTTC
. | . | TRBJ1-3 | TRBV4-3 | CASSQDRELIGGNTIYF | TGCGCCAGCAGCCAAGATCGGGAGTTGATCGGTGGAAACACCATATATTTT
. | . | TRBJ2-7 | TRBV9 | CASSVGVDSYEQYF | TGTGCCAGCAGCGTAGGGGTCGACTCCTACGAGCAGTACTTC
once | . | TRBJ2-5 | TRBV5-1 | CASSLRETQYF | TGCGCCAGCAGCTTGCGGGAGACCCAGTACTTC
. | TRBD1 | TRBJ1-5 | TRBV18 | CASSPGTGDQPQHF | TGTGCCAGCTCACCAGGGACAGGGGACCAGCCCCAGCATTTT
. | . | TRBJ1-2 | TRBV28 | CASKKAGDIGIYGYTF | TGTGCCAGCAAAAAGGCAGGGGACATCGGAATTTATGGCTACACCTTC
. | . | TRBJ2-7 | TRBV5-1 | CASSLDPNGGARYEQYF | TGCGCCAGCAGCTTGGACCCCAACGGAGGGGCTCGCTACGAGCAGTACTTC
. | . | TRBJ1-6 | TRBV7-2 | CASSLGRENSPLHF | TGTGCCAGCAGCTTAGGGAGGGAAAATTCACCCCTCCACTTT
. | . | TRBJ2-2 | TRBV7-8 | CASSRGRVNTGELFF | TGTGCCAGCAGCCGAGGCCGGGTGAACACCGGGGAGCTGTTTTTT